Each of the 24 T cell receptor beta chains below was sequenced from the same sample in a study of shared clonotypes between healthy human individuals. Assay used: immunoSEQ multiplex PCR; TCRdb lists only in-frame clones, some missing. The table includes fewer than 130,000 clones, less than 80% detected once. Material for sequencing was memory CD8+ T cells sorted from blood. Stated subset: CD45RO+ cells pooled with CCR7-negative TemRA cells. Every receptor here comes from a woman aged 25-40 years in good health.

In its sample, this clone was seen a few times. The chain joins TRBV6-5 to TRBJ2-3, with D perhaps matching TRBD1 (5 bases). V was shortened by 2 bases and J by 4 bases, with 7 bases between the two germline ends. The CDR3 consists of 13 residues. Per the germline V gene, CDR1 is MNHEY and CDR2 is SVGAGI. CDR3 residues: CASSYEGADTQYF. The CDR3 DNA follows: TGTGCCAGCAGTTACGAAGGGGCAGATACGCAGTATTTT.

The chain combines TRBV6-1 with TRBJ2-1; TRBD2 matches 10 bases. The V gene's germline CDR1 is MNHNS and CDR2 SASEGT. V lost 3 bases and J lost 7; bases outside the gene matches: 15. CDR3 length: 18 amino acids. The CDR3 sequence: CASSDILATSGTPNEQFF. CDR3 in DNA: TGTGCCAGCAGTGACATCCTCGCCACTAGCGGGACACCGAATGAGCAGTTCTTC.

The CDR3, as DNA: TGTGCCAGCAGCTCAGACTACGGATCAGGGGGAAATGAGCAGTTCTTC. Its translation is CASSSDYGSGGNEQFF. V gene TRBV7-9 combines with J gene TRBJ2-1; TRBD1 matches at 7 bases. The CDR3 extends over 16 amino acids. Germline V lookup: CDR1 SEHNR, CDR2 FQNEAQ (reference sequence). Trimming took 4 bases from V and 7 from J; bases not matched to a gene: 13.

This clone was observed a single time. This sequence joins TRBV11-2 and TRBJ2-2; D is uncertain. This CDR3 contains 13 residues. The germline V gene has CDR1 SGHAT and CDR2 FQNNGV. Trimming removed 1 base from V and 6 bases from J, with 6 bases in between. CDR3: CASSLGESGELFF. The CDR3 region has the DNA TGTGCCAGCAGCTTAGGCGAGTCCGGGGAGCTGTTTTTT.

This chain uses TRBV6-4 with TRBJ2-1, with TRBD2 matching over 8 bases. The germline V gene has CDR1 MRHNA and CDR2 SNTAGT. Trimming at V came to 0 bases and at J to 15 bases, leaving 16 bases not matched to a gene. The CDR3 contains 16 residues. CDR3 loop: CASSDSSAGDPNFLFF. For the CDR3, the DNA is TGTGCCAGCAGTGACTCTTCAGCGGGAGACCCGAATTTTCTGTTCTTC.

The gene calls are TRBV10-3 and TRBJ1-1; 7 nucleotides agree with TRBD1. This CDR3 is built from 13 residues. V was clipped by 8 bases and J by 6 bases; unmatched bases: 9. Per germline, CDR1 ENHRY and CDR2 SYGVKD. For the CDR3, the DNA is TGTGCCATCGGAGGGGGCCCTCATGCTGAAGCTTTCTTT. Translating it yields CAIGGGPHAEAFF.

This chain uses TRBV9 with TRBJ2-7, with 14 nucleotides matching TRBD2. Trimming took 3 bases from V and 2 from J; bases not matched to a gene: 7. Germline CDR1 reads SGDLS; CDR2 reads YYNGEE. This CDR3 is built from 17 residues. The CDR3 spells CASSEGLAGARPYEQYF. In nucleotides, the CDR3 is TGTGCCAGCAGCGAGGGACTAGCGGGAGCTAGGCCCTACGAGCAGTACTTC.

The chain has TRBV7-3 and TRBJ2-1; possibly TRBD1 for D (5 bases). Trimming removed 1 base at V and 12 bases at J, with 16 bases between. Germline CDR1 SGHTA, CDR2 FQGTGA. This CDR3 has 14 amino acids. The DNA for the CDR3 is TGTGCCAGCAGCTTAAGCCCGGACCCGCAGGGGCAGTTCTTC. Encoded protein: CASSLSPDPQGQFF.

This clone was observed a handful of times. This chain connects TRBV7-8 to TRBJ1-2; TRBD1 agrees at 9 bases. The CDR3 length is 20 residues. Germline CDR1 is SGHVS and CDR2 is FQNEAQ. The V segment lost 0 bases and the J segment 3 bases; nucleotides outside the gene matches: 17. CDR3: CASSLALGGTGLSSDYGYTF. The CDR3 nucleotides read TGTGCCAGCAGCTTAGCTCTGGGCGGGACAGGGCTCTCGTCCGACTATGGCTACACCTTC.

The genes are TRBV21-1 and TRBJ1-5. TRBV21-1 is noted as a pseudogene. The CDR3 runs 16 residues. CDR3 residues: CASSKARVDSNQPQHF. In nucleotides, the CDR3 is TGTGCCAGCAGCAAAGCGAGGGTTGACTCCAATCAGCCCCAGCATTTT.

This clone was counted many times. The CDR3 DNA sequence: TGTGCCAGCAGCTTAGTTAGCGGGGTGTCCTACGAGCAGTACTTC. This gives the protein CASSLVSGVSYEQYF. This chain uses TRBV7-8 with TRBJ2-7; 8 bases line up with TRBD2. The V gene end was trimmed by 1 base and the J gene end by 1 base; junction bases not matched to a gene: 3. This CDR3 spans 15 amino acids. Germline CDR1 reads SGHVS; CDR2 reads FQNEAQ.

The genes are TRBV11-3 and TRBJ1-1, with D maybe TRBD1 (6 bases). Germline CDR1 and CDR2: SGHNT and YENEEA. V gave up 5 bases and J gave up 8 bases, with 15 bases separating them. The CDR3 extends over 13 amino acids. As DNA, the CDR3 is TGTGCCAGCAGCCAAGGACAGCTCAAAGAAGCTTTCTTT. The encoded protein is CASSQGQLKEAFF.

This rearrangement joins TRBV25-1 to TRBJ2-7, with D possibly being TRBD1 (6 bases). The germline CDR1 and CDR2 sequences are MGHDK and SYGVNS. Trimming took off 1 base at V and 4 bases at J, with 11 bases between the two ends. The CDR3 is 14 amino acids. The CDR3 nucleotides read TGTGCCAGCAGTGAATCCGGGACAAGATACGAGCAGTACTTC. Translating gives CASSESGTRYEQYF.

The chain uses TRBV5-1 and TRBJ2-5; D is uncertain. Trimming removed 2 bases from V and 1 base from J, with 3 bases in between. The germline V gene encodes CDR1 SGHRS and CDR2 YFSETQ. This CDR3 spans 12 amino acids. The CDR3 bases are TGCGCCAGCAGCTTTCCCCAAGAGACCCAGTACTTC. Its translation: CASSFPQETQYF.

V is TRBV11-1 and J is TRBJ2-7; 7 nucleotides match TRBD2. Germline V gene lookup returns CDR1 SGHAT and CDR2 FQDESV (reference sequence). The CDR3 totals 15 residues. Trimming at V came to 5 bases and at J to 2 bases, leaving 9 bases not matched to a gene. The DNA of the CDR3 is TGTGCCAGCAGCCGGGAGGCAGCGGGTCCCTACGAGCAGTACTTC. It yields the protein CASSREAAGPYEQYF.

The chain is built from TRBV6-5 and TRBJ2-3; D gene ambiguous. Trimming took off 6 bases at V and 0 bases at J, with 10 bases between the two ends. In germline, CDR1 is MNHEY, CDR2 SVGAGI. This CDR3 has 14 amino acids. This CDR3 is CASSYETSTDTQYF. CDR3 in DNA: TGTGCCAGCAGCTACGAGACTAGCACAGATACGCAGTATTTT.

The rearrangement links TRBV6-6 to TRBJ2-1; D unresolved. This CDR3 region has 12 residues. The germline V gene encodes CDR1 MNHNY and CDR2 SVGAGI (reference sequence). The V gene lost 6 bases and the J gene lost 6 bases, with 9 bases spanning the gap. The CDR3 DNA follows: TGTGCCAGCAGCTCGTGGGCCAATGAGCAGTTCTTC. Protein product: CASSSWANEQFF.

The V and J genes are TRBV2 and TRBJ2-3; tentatively, D is TRBD1 or TRBD2 (5 bases each). Germline CDR1 SNHLY, CDR2 FYNNEI. CDR3 length equals 14 residues. Between the trimmed V and J ends, which lost 7 bases and 6 bases, there was a span of 17 bases. The CDR3 here is CASNPGPLLDTQYF. CDR3 DNA sequence: TGTGCCAGCAACCCGGGACCGTTGTTGGATACGCAGTATTTT.

This sequence joins TRBV7-3 and TRBJ2-7, with D perhaps assigned TRBD1 or TRBD2 (5 bases each). Trimming removed 4 bases at V and 6 bases at J, with 22 bases between. The CDR3 is 16 amino acids. Germline CDR1 reads SGHTA; CDR2 reads FQGTGA. The CDR3: CASSCRREGTLCEQYF. CDR3 nucleotide sequence: TGTGCCAGCAGCTGTCGACGAGAGGGGACCTTATGCGAGCAGTACTTC. The full variable domain, in which reference TRBV7-3 and TRBJ2-7 provide the parts outside the CDR3, is GAGVSQTPSNKVTEKGKYVELRCDPISGHTALYWYRQSLGQGPEFLIYFQGTGAADDSGLPNDRFFAVRPEGSVSTLKIQRTERGDSAVYLCASSCRREGTLCEQYFGPGTRLTVT.

The V gene is TRBV30, the J gene TRBJ2-1, with a possible D match to TRBD2 (5 bases). The CDR3 spans 11 residues. Germline CDR1 and CDR2: GTSNPN and SVGIG (reference sequence). V lost 7 bases and J 6 bases, leaving 10 bases between the germline ends. The CDR3 loop reads CASKRSNEQFF. The CDR3 nucleotides are TGTGCCTCGAAGCGGTCCAATGAGCAGTTCTTC.

Comments on this clone: A single base separates this from a much larger clone, so it may be a read error. At the DNA level, this CDR3 is encoded by other sequences in the same sample as well. V is TRBV7-9 and J is TRBJ2-1; D might be TRBD1 (6 bases). Deletions cut 5 bases from V and 6 bases from J, with 17 bases between. Germline V gene data show CDR1 as SEHNR and CDR2 as FQNEAQ (reference sequence). The CDR3 extends over 15 amino acids. CDR3 in DNA: TGTGCCAGCAGCCCAGTCTTGGGGGCTAGCAATGAGCAGTTCTTC. As protein: CASSPVLGASNEQFF.

The chain is built from TRBV4-1 and TRBJ1-4, with 7 bases fitting TRBD1. Losses at the gene ends were 1 base for V and 4 bases for J; bases not matched to a gene: 6. Per germline, CDR1 MGHRA and CDR2 YSYEKL. There are 16 residues in the CDR3. As DNA, the CDR3 is TGCGCCAGCAGCCAAGTCCCGACAGGGCATAATGAAAAACTGTTTTTT. Translated: CASSQVPTGHNEKLFF.

The chain combines TRBV6-6 with TRBJ1-5; tentatively, D is TRBD1 (5 bases). CDR3 length: 14 residues. V was trimmed by 1 base and J by 5 bases, leaving 9 bases between them. Germline CDR1 MNHNY, CDR2 SVGAGI (reference sequence). Here the CDR3 reads CASSYWGRDQPQHF. CDR3 coding DNA: TGTGCCAGCAGTTACTGGGGGAGGGATCAGCCCCAGCATTTT.

This chain links TRBV10-3 with TRBJ1-1, with D perhaps matching TRBD1 (6 bases). Germline V lookup: CDR1 ENHRY, CDR2 SYGVKD. This CDR3 has 13 amino acids. V lost 3 bases and J 1 base, leaving 6 bases between the germline ends. The CDR3 coding sequence is TGTGCCATCAGTGACAGGGGGAACACTGAAGCTTTCTTT. It codes for CAISDRGNTEAFF.